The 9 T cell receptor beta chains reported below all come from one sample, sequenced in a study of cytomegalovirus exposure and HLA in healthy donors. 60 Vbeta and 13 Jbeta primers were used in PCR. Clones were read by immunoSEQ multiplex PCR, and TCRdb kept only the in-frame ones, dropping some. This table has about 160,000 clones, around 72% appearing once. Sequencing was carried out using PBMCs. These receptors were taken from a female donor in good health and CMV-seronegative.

The CDR3 reads CASSADRGRLYNEQFF. The CDR3 DNA sequence: TGTGCCAGCTCGGCGGACAGGGGCCGACTTTACAATGAGCAGTTCTTC. The V call is TRBV18, the J call TRBJ2-1; 9 bases map to TRBD1. After removal of 6 bases from V and 4 bases from J, the junction contained 10 bases not matched to a gene. The germline V gene has CDR1 KGHSH and CDR2 LQKENI. CDR3 size: 16 residues.

CDR3 nucleotides: TGTGCCAGCAGCGTAGGGGCAGGAACTAATGAAAAACTGTTTTTT. This gives the protein CASSVGAGTNEKLFF. The chain uses TRBV9 and TRBJ1-4; D not certain. The CDR3 extends over 15 amino acids. V lost 0 bases and J 1 base, leaving 7 bases between the germline ends. Germline V gene data show CDR1 as SGDLS and CDR2 as YYNGEE.

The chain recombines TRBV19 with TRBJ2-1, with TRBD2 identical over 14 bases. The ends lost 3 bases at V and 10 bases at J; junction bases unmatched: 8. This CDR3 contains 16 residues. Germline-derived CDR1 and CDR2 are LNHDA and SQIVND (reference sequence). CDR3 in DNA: TGTGCCAGTAGTATGGGTGGACTAGCGGGAGGCCGGGAGCAGTTCTTC. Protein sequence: CASSMGGLAGGREQFF.

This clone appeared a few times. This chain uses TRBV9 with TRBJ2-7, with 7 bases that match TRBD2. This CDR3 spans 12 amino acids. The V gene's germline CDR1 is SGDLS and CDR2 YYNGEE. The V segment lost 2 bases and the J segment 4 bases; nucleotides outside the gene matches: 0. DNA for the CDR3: TGTGCCAGCAGCGTGCGGGAGTACGAGCAGTACTTC. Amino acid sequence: CASSVREYEQYF.

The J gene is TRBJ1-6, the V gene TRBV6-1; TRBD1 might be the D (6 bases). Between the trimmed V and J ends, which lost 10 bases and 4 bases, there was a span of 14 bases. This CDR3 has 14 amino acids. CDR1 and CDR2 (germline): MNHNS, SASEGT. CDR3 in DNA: TGTGCCACCCGGACAGAGTTGTATAATTCACCCCTCCACTTT. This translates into CATRTELYNSPLHF.

Here the CDR3 reads CSGAGKSTDTQYF. DNA of the CDR3: TGCAGCGGGGCAGGGAAGAGCACAGATACGCAGTATTTT. The chain combines TRBV29-1 with TRBJ2-3; the D gene is possibly TRBD1 (5 bases). There are 13 residues in the CDR3. V gave up 7 bases and J gave up 0 bases, with 11 bases separating them. Germline CDR1 and CDR2: SQVTM and ANQGSEA.

CDR3 loop: CASSLGQGGLSGNTIYF. For the CDR3, the DNA is TGTGCCAGCAGCTTGGGGCAGGGTGGTCTCTCTGGAAACACCATATATTTT. This sequence joins TRBV7-8 and TRBJ1-3; TRBD1 might be the D (5 bases). Trimming left V 3 bases short and J 0 bases short, with 15 bases between. There are 17 residues in the CDR3. Germline lookup yields CDR1 SGHVS and CDR2 FQNEAQ.

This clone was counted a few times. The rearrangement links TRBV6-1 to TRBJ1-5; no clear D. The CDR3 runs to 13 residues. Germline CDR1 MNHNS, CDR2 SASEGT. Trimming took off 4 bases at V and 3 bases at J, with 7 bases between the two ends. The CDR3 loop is CASSGLDNQPQHF. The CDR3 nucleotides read TGTGCCAGCAGTGGACTGGACAATCAGCCCCAGCATTTT.

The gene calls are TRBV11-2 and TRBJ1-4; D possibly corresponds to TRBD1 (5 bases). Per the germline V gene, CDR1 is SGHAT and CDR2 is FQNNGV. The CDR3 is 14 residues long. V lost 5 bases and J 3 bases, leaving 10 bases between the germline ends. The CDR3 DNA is TGTGCCAGCAGCACACAGGCCTCTAATGAAAAACTGTTTTTT. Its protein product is CASSTQASNEKLFF.